The 9 T cell receptor beta chains reported below all come from one sample, sequenced in a study of monozygotic twins with inflammatory bowel disease. TCRdb re-called the 5' RACE reads, yielding one record per CDR3 amino acid sequence without DNA. Its table records about 170,000 distinct CDR3 sequences. The specimen sequenced was blood. The source is a human donor with ulcerative colitis or Crohn's disease, or a healthy co-twin of an affected twin (not recorded which).

The chain employs TRBV6-5 and TRBJ2-1; as DNA is missing, the TRBD1 call by TCRdb cannot be tested. Germline V lookup: CDR1 MNHEY, CDR2 SVGAGI. The CDR3 has 15 amino acids. This CDR3 reads CASSYQGGTYNEQFF.

The chain carries TRBV21-1 and TRBJ2-2. TRBV21-1 is deemed a pseudogene. The CDR3 extends over 15 amino acids. The CDR3 sequence is CASSNGPSNTGELFF.

This chain links TRBV6-1 with TRBJ2-2; the D call from TCRdb, TRBD1, cannot be confirmed without DNA. The CDR3 is made up of 15 amino acids. Germline V CDR1 and CDR2: MNHNS, SASEGT. CDR3 in amino acids: CASTHLDRNTGELFF.

The CDR3 protein is CSARLSDNQPQHF. The V and J genes are TRBV20-1 and TRBJ1-5; TCRdb reports TRBD1, a call that lacks DNA to check it against. This CDR3 is built from 13 residues. CDR1 and CDR2 (germline): DFQATT, SNEGSKA (reference sequence).

This chain connects TRBV18 to TRBJ2-1; the TRBD1 assignment by TCRdb is unverifiable without DNA. From germline, CDR1 is KGHSH and CDR2 LQKENI. The CDR3 sequence is 14 residues long. CDR3 amino acids: CASSPQGSYNEQFF.

The chain combines TRBV12-3 or TRBV12-4 with TRBJ1-5; TCRdb's D call, TRBD1, is unchecked because there is no DNA. CDR3 length equals 14 residues. This CDR3 reads CASRPTGDGQPQHF.

The chain has TRBV7-3 and TRBJ2-3; TCRdb picks TRBD2, but there is no DNA to check that call. The germline V gene encodes CDR1 SGHTA and CDR2 FQGTGA. There are 18 residues in the CDR3. The CDR3 protein is CASSLSQLAGASTDTQYF.

CDR3 sequence reads: CASSLGPRSTDTQYF. The J gene is TRBJ2-3, the V gene TRBV5-6. This CDR3 contains 15 residues. The germline gives CDR1 SGHDT, CDR2 YYEEEE.

The chain uses TRBV24-1 and TRBJ2-1; TCRdb calls TRBD2, which cannot be checked without DNA. Germline CDR1 KGHDR, CDR2 SFDVKD. This CDR3 comprises 15 residues. The chain's CDR3 is CATSSGRAARGEQFF.